A selection of T cell receptor beta chains follows, all from one sample in a study of blood T cells in healthy people across ages. TCRdb redid the calling of the 5' RACE reads with MiXCR, one entry per CDR3 protein. The sample consists of some 710,000 distinct CDR3 sequences, about 42% of them appearing once. Sequenced: blood. These receptors came from a man aged 80 or over in good health. Both conserved end residues are part of each CDR3. D genes are given only for firm matches. For some rows the clone size is stated as once, few or many, or as a class when expanded; others skip it.

d_gene: NA
j_gene: TRBJ1-6
abundance: NA
v_gene: TRBV7-8
CDR3nt: TGTGCCAGCAGCCAAAACAGGCAGTATAATTCACCCCTCCACTTT
CDR3aa: CASSQNRQYNSPLHF

d_gene: TRBD2
j_gene: TRBJ2-3
abundance: NA
v_gene: TRBV7-2
CDR3nt: TGTGCCAGCAGCTTGGGACTAGCGCGAGATACGCAGTATTTT
CDR3aa: CASSLGLARDTQYF

d_gene: NA
j_gene: TRBJ2-6
abundance: NA
v_gene: TRBV20-1
CDR3nt: TGCAGTGCTAGGTCGTTAGCGGCCCCTGGGGCCAACGTCCTGACTTTC
CDR3aa: CSARSLAAPGANVLTF

d_gene: TRBD1
j_gene: TRBJ2-7
abundance: NA
v_gene: TRBV5-1
CDR3nt: TGCGCCAGCAGCTTGGGGCAGGGGGACCCCTCTACCTACGAGCAGTACTTC
CDR3aa: CASSLGQGDPSTYEQYF

d_gene: TRBD1
j_gene: TRBJ1-6
abundance: few
v_gene: TRBV18
CDR3nt: TGTGCCAGCTCGCAACAGGGGAACTCCTATAATTCACCCCTCCACTTT
CDR3aa: CASSQQGNSYNSPLHF

d_gene: NA
j_gene: TRBJ2-5
abundance: NA
v_gene: TRBV7-2
CDR3nt: TGTGCCAGCAGCTTAGCGTGGCTGCGGAGGGCGAAGACCCAGTACTTC
CDR3aa: CASSLAWLRRAKTQYF

d_gene: TRBD2
j_gene: TRBJ2-1
abundance: NA
v_gene: TRBV28
CDR3nt: TGTGCCAGCAGTTCCCTGATTGGGGCCATTAGCGGGATTCGCAATGAGCAGTTCTTC
CDR3aa: CASSSLIGAISGIRNEQFF

d_gene: TRBD1
j_gene: TRBJ2-3
abundance: NA
v_gene: TRBV7-3
CDR3nt: TGTGCCAGCAGCTTAAACGCCGCAGGGGGCGGTACAGATACGCAGTATTTT
CDR3aa: CASSLNAAGGGTDTQYF

d_gene: TRBD2
j_gene: TRBJ2-3
abundance: NA
v_gene: TRBV27
CDR3nt: TGTGCCAGCAGCTCAGGAGGTAGCGGGAGTACGAATACGCAGTATTTT
CDR3aa: CASSSGGSGSTNTQYF

d_gene: TRBD2
j_gene: TRBJ2-2
abundance: few
v_gene: TRBV20-1
CDR3nt: TGCAGTGCTAGATTCCTAGCGGCCGGGGAGCTGTTTTTT
CDR3aa: CSARFLAAGELFF

d_gene: TRBD1
j_gene: TRBJ2-7
abundance: few
v_gene: TRBV12-3/TRBV12-4
CDR3nt: TGTGCCAGCAGTACCATGACAGGGGCCTACGAGCAGTACTTC
CDR3aa: CASSTMTGAYEQYF

d_gene: NA
j_gene: TRBJ2-1
abundance: NA
v_gene: TRBV4-2
CDR3nt: TGTGCCTGCAGCCACCCTCCAGTTAAAACTAGCTCCTACAATGAGCAGTTCTTC
CDR3aa: CACSHPPVKTSSYNEQFF

d_gene: TRBD1
j_gene: TRBJ2-7
abundance: NA
v_gene: TRBV20-1
CDR3nt: TGCAGTGCTAGGGAACTCCAGGGGGCCAGGAACGAGCAGTACTTC
CDR3aa: CSARELQGARNEQYF

d_gene: NA
j_gene: TRBJ2-3
abundance: NA
v_gene: TRBV6-5
CDR3nt: TGTGCCAGCAGTTACTCAAGAGAGAACACAGATACGCAGTATTTT
CDR3aa: CASSYSRENTDTQYF

d_gene: NA
j_gene: TRBJ2-1
abundance: NA
v_gene: TRBV7-3
CDR3nt: TGTGCCAGCAGCCGCTCCCAGGGCTTAGGTGAGCAGTTCTTC
CDR3aa: CASSRSQGLGEQFF

d_gene: TRBD2
j_gene: TRBJ2-1
abundance: NA
v_gene: TRBV29-1
CDR3nt: TGCAGCGTTGAAGAGCTAGCGGGGGAGCAGTTCTTC
CDR3aa: CSVEELAGEQFF

d_gene: TRBD2
j_gene: TRBJ2-5
abundance: NA
v_gene: TRBV7-2
CDR3nt: TGTGCCAGCAGCTTAGGAGTAGGGAGGGGAGAGACCCAGTACTTC
CDR3aa: CASSLGVGRGETQYF

d_gene: NA
j_gene: TRBJ1-2
abundance: NA
v_gene: TRBV4-3
CDR3nt: TGCGCCAGCAGCCAAGATGGGGATCACCATGGCTACACCTTC
CDR3aa: CASSQDGDHHGYTF

d_gene: TRBD1
j_gene: TRBJ2-3
abundance: few
v_gene: TRBV10-3
CDR3nt: TGTGCCATCAGTCTGGACCGGACAGGTGGTTCAGATACGCAGTATTTT
CDR3aa: CAISLDRTGGSDTQYF

d_gene: NA
j_gene: TRBJ2-7
abundance: NA
v_gene: TRBV2
CDR3nt: TGTGCCAGCAGTGACTCCTACGGACTAAAAATATCCGAGCAGTACTTC
CDR3aa: CASSDSYGLKISEQYF

d_gene: TRBD1
j_gene: TRBJ2-5
abundance: NA
v_gene: TRBV24-1
CDR3nt: TGTGCCACCAGTGATTCTGAAAACAGGGGTCAAGAGACCCAGTACTTC
CDR3aa: CATSDSENRGQETQYF

d_gene: TRBD1
j_gene: TRBJ1-5
abundance: NA
v_gene: TRBV6-6
CDR3nt: TGTGCCAGCACCCAAATCCCGGGACAGAGCAATCAGCCCCAGCATTTT
CDR3aa: CASTQIPGQSNQPQHF

d_gene: TRBD2
j_gene: TRBJ2-1
abundance: few
v_gene: TRBV9
CDR3nt: TGTGCCAGCAGCGCTAGTAGAATAGCGGGAGGGGGCCATGAGCAGTTCTTC
CDR3aa: CASSASRIAGGGHEQFF

d_gene: NA
j_gene: TRBJ2-7
abundance: few
v_gene: TRBV25-1
CDR3nt: TGTGCCAGCAGTGAACTGGGCTACGAGCAGTACTTC
CDR3aa: CASSELGYEQYF

d_gene: NA
j_gene: TRBJ1-5
abundance: NA
v_gene: TRBV5-8
CDR3nt: TGTGCCAGCAGCTTGTGGAGCTATTATAGCAATCAGCCCCAGCATTTT
CDR3aa: CASSLWSYYSNQPQHF

d_gene: NA
j_gene: TRBJ2-4
abundance: few
v_gene: TRBV2
CDR3nt: TGTGCCAGCAATCAGGGGAAAAACATTCAGTACTTC
CDR3aa: CASNQGKNIQYF

d_gene: NA
j_gene: TRBJ2-3
abundance: NA
v_gene: TRBV2
CDR3nt: TGTGCCAGCAATCCGGGGCCGGGGGACCAGTATTTT
CDR3aa: CASNPGPGDQYF

d_gene: TRBD1
j_gene: TRBJ2-7
abundance: NA
v_gene: TRBV29-1
CDR3nt: TGCAGCGCCGAGACAGGGGGCGCCGGGAAAGACGAGCAGTACTTC
CDR3aa: CSAETGGAGKDEQYF

d_gene: TRBD2
j_gene: TRBJ2-2
abundance: NA
v_gene: TRBV29-1
CDR3nt: TGCAGCGTCAAAACTAGCGGGAGGGCCTCCGGGGAGCTGTTTTTT
CDR3aa: CSVKTSGRASGELFF

d_gene: TRBD1
j_gene: TRBJ1-6
abundance: NA
v_gene: TRBV27
CDR3nt: TGTGCCAGCAGGCCAACCGGGACAGGGGGTGTTAATTCACCCCTCCACTTT
CDR3aa: CASRPTGTGGVNSPLHF